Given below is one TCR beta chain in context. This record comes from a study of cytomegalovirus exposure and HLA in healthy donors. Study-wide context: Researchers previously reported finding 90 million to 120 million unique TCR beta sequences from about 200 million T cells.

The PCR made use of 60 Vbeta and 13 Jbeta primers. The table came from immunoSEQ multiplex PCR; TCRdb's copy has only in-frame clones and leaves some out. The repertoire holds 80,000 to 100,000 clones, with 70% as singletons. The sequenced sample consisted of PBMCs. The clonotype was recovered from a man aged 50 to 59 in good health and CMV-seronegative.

The CDR3 spells CASSKYRGTSGGGRGEQFF. DNA for the CDR3: TGTGCCAGCAGCAAATACCGCGGGACTAGCGGGGGGGGCCGCGGTGAGCAGTTCTTC. The chain employs TRBV21-1 and TRBJ2-1; no DNA check was done on the table's D call, TRBD2. TRBV21-1 is a known pseudogene. The CDR3 is 19 residues long.